This is a list of T cell receptor beta chains from one sample in a study of T cells in Graves' hyperthyroidism and ophthalmopathy. MiXCR was run by TCRdb on the multiplex PCR reads, yielding one entry per CDR3 protein. The sample lists approximately 400,000 distinct CDR3 sequences, approximately 25% occurring once. The sequenced sample consisted of blood. These receptors were collected from a man aged 50 to 59 with Graves' hyperthyroidism. Both conserved end residues are part of each CDR3. The D gene is left open where the match is weak.

j_gene | v_gene | d_gene | CDR3aa
TRBJ2-2 | TRBV6-6 | - | CASSYLSGPQESGELFF
TRBJ1-1 | TRBV12-3/TRBV12-4 | - | CASSRNFESTEAFF
TRBJ2-1 | TRBV24-1 | TRBD2 | CATSATSEMGNEQFF
TRBJ1-6 | TRBV20-1 | TRBD1 | CSGQGAGDSPLHF
TRBJ2-1 | TRBV11-2 | - | CASSLQRSGNEQFF
TRBJ2-2 | TRBV15 | TRBD2 | CATSRDLAGVYTGELFF
TRBJ1-1 | TRBV5-1 | - | CASSSYTPGSEAFF
TRBJ2-6 | TRBV7-9 | - | CASNRRGALGGANVLTF
TRBJ1-5 | TRBV19 | - | CASSMDSSNQPQHF
TRBJ2-7 | TRBV2 | - | CASSEGGPLEQYF
TRBJ2-7 | TRBV14 | TRBD2 | CASLIWGGKLDEQYF
TRBJ2-7 | TRBV28 | - | CASSFSGVGGYEQYF
TRBJ2-1 | TRBV30 | - | CAWSSSSYNEQFF
TRBJ2-3 | TRBV11-2 | - | CASSSGADTQYF
TRBJ2-2 | TRBV24-1 | - | CATSDFATGSAGELFF
TRBJ2-7 | TRBV7-9 | TRBD2 | CASSPGTSGRVRGAYEQYF
TRBJ2-3 | TRBV11-3 | - | CASSLDTTGYTDTQYF
TRBJ2-7 | TRBV6-1 | TRBD2 | CASGGTSGDYEQYF
TRBJ2-1 | TRBV19 | - | CASSIAGTFNEQFF
TRBJ1-2 | TRBV19 | - | CASSNTGRNYGYTF
TRBJ2-1 | TRBV11-2 | - | CASSFDWGETYNEQFF
TRBJ2-7 | TRBV12-3/TRBV12-4 | TRBD2 | CASSSSSGRGYEQYF
TRBJ2-7 | TRBV13 | TRBD1 | CASSSQGQGALEQYF
TRBJ2-1 | TRBV11-2 | - | CASSLTFSASYNEQFF
TRBJ2-3 | TRBV6-1 | - | CASSGRTAFTDTQYF
TRBJ2-1 | TRBV5-1 | - | CASSFAGNEQFF
TRBJ2-4 | TRBV7-9 | TRBD2 | CASRPGLGPNIQYF
TRBJ2-7 | TRBV6-1 | - | CASSRDYYEQYF
TRBJ2-5 | TRBV5-4 | - | CASSTPEGETQYF
TRBJ1-4 | TRBV30 | - | CAWSNGYAEKLFF
TRBJ2-1 | TRBV11-1 | - | CASSSGDRRGNEQFF